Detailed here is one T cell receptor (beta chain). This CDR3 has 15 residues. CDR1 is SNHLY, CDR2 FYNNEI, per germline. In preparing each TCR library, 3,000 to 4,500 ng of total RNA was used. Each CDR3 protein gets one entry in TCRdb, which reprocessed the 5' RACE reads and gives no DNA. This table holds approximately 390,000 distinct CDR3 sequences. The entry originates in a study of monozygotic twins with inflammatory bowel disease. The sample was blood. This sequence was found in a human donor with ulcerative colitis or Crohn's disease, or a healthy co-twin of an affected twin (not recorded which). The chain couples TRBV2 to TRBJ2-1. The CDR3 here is CASSVEGSSYNEQFF.